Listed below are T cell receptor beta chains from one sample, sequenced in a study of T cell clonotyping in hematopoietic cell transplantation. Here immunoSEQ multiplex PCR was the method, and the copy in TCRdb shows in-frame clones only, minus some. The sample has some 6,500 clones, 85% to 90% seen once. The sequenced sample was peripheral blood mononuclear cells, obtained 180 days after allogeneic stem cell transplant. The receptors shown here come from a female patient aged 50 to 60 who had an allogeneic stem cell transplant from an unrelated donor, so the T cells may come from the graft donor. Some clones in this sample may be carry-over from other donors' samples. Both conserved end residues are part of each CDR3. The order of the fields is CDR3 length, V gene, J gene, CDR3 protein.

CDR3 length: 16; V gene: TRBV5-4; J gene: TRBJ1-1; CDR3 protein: CASSRGGYPLNTEAFF
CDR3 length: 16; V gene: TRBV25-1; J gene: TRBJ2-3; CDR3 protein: CASSDTSGASTDTQYF
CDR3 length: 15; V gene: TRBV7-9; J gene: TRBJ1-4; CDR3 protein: CASSLEAATNEKLFF
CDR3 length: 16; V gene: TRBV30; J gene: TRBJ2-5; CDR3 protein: CAWSIAGGPGQETQYF
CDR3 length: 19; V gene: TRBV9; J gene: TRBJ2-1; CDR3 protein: CASSVDPTSSYSSYNEQFF
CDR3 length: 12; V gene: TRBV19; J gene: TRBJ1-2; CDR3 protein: CASSNRDRAYTF
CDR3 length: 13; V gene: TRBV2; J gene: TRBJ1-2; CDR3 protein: CASTIRDLGGYTF
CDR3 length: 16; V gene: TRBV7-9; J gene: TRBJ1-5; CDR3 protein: CASSVSTGASNQPQHF
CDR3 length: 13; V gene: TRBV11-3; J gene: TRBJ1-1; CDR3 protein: CASSLGHRTEAFF
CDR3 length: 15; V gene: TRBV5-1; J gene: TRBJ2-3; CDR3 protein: CASSWEAGDTDTQYF
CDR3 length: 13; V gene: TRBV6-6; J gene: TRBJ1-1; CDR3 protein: CASSSPGGPEAFF
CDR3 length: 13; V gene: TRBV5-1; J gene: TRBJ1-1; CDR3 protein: CASNADKVTEAFF
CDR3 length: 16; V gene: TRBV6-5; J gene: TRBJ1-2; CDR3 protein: CASSYRSAPVNYGYTF
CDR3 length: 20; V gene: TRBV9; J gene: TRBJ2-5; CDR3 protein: CASSVDVGGDPRVFQETQYF
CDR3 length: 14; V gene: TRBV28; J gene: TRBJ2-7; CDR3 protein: CASSFPRGVYEQYF
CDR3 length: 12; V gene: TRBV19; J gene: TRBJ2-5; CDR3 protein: CASSPGHSIPYF
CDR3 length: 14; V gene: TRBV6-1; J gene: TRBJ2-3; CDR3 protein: CASISGTALDTQYF
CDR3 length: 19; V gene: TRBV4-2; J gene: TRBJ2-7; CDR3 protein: CASSQPGLAGGLSSYEQYF
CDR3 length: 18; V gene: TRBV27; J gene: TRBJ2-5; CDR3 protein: CASSLLVAGGVYQETQYF
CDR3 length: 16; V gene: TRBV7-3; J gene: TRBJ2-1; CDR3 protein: CASSFRAGSSYNEQFF
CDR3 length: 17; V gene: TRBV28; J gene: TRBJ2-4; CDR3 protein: CASSLVQSILAKNIQYF
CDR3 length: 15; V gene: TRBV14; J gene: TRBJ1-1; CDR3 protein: CASSQEGALNTEAFF
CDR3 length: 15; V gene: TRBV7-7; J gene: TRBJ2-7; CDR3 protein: CASSSRHQVTYEQYF
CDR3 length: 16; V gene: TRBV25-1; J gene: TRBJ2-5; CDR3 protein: CASSESGGGKSETQYF
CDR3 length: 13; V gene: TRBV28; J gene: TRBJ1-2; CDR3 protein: CASSLEQGRGYTF
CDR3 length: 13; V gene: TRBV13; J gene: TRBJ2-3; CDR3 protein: CASSLGRADTQYF
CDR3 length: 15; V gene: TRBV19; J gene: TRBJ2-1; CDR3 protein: CASSWLAGGNLEQFF
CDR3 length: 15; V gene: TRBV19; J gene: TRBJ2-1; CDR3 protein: CASSIGPFSYNEQFF
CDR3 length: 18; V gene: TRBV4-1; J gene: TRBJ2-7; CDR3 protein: CASSPVFIPGTGAYEQYF
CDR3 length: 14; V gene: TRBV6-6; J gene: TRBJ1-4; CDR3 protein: CAIREEGQGEKLFF
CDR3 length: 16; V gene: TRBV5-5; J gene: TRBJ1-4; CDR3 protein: CASSLGQGATNEKLFF
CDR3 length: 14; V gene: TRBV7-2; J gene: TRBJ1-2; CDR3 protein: CASSSRDREPGYTF
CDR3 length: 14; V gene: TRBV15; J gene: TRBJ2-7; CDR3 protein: CATSTRQDSYEQYF
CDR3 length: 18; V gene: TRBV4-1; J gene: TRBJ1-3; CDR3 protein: CASSQERTGVLSGNTIYF
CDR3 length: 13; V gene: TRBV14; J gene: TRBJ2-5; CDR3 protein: CASSWTEMETQYF
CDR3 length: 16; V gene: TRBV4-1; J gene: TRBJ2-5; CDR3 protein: CASSLRAGGGQETQYF
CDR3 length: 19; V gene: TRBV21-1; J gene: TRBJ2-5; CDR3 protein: CASSKGGFRGPQRQETQYF
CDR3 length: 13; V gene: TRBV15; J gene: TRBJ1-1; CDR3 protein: CATSRLGNTEAFF
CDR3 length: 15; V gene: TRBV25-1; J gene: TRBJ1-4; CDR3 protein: CASSVRGETNEKLFF
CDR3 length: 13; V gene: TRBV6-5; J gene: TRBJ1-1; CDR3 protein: CATQLTGVTEAFF
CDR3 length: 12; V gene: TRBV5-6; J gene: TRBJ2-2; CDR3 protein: CASSPNTGELFF
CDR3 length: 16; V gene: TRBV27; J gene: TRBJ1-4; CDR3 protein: CASSVWARPTNEKLFF
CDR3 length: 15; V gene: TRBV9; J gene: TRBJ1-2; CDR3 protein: CASSGDRNTGYGYTF
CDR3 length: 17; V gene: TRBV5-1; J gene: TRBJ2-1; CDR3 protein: CASSAAPVSGGANEQFF
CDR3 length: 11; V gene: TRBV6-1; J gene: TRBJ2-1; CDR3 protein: CATVGGNEQFF
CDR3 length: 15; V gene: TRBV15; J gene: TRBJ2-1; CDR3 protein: CATSRTSGGYNEQFF
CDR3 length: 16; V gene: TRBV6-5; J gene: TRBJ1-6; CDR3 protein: CASSYSMTTHNSPLHF
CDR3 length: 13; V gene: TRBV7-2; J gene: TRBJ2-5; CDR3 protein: CASSLAASLTQYF
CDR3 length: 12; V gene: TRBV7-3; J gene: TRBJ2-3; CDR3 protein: CASSPGTDTQYF
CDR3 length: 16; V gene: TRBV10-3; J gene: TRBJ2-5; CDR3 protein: CAIRGAGGPIQETQYF
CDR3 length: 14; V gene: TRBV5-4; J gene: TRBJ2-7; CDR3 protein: CASSPYGEQYEQYF
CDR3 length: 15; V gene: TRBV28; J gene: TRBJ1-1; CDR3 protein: CASSFRTGGRTEAFF
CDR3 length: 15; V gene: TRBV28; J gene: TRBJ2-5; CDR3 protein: CASTEGSGGLETQYF
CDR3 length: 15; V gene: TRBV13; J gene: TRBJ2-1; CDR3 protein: CASSDLAGMLGRQFF
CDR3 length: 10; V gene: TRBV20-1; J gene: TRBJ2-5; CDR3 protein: CSAYRETQYF
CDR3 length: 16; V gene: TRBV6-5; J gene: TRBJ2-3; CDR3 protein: CASSYSVEKITDTQYF